This T cell receptor beta chain was profiled in a study of blood T cell repertoires in COVID-19 (dated by TCRdb to 2018 to 2021). Turning to the overall study: Samples from collaborators originated in the United States, Italy and Spain and spanned both the acute and convalescent phases of COVID-19. The samples were drawn from the first 160 participants of the ongoing ImmuneRACE study and from over a thousand subjects provided by 6 global collaborators. Deeply sampled blood TCRbeta repertoires from subjects exposed to, actively infected with, or recovered from COVID-19 were included in the dataset. Where available, HLA class I and class II types were taken from metadata supplied by the sample provider and were not determined by assay-based typing. Nearly every sample came with metadata listing a de-identified subject ID, COVID-19 status, age in years and sex. The material from the prospective study consisted of cDNA or gDNA derived from T cells, B-cell-depleted T cells, or PBMCs. The repertoires were released in a freely available public database intended as a resource for research on the immune response to SARS-CoV-2. General conclusions and limits of the study: Clinical and demographic metadata were provided uncurated, with the amount varying by source and participant.

In Seattle, one collaborating source enrolled patients while the infection was active and tracked those patients longitudinally over the course of disease. Whole blood was collected in K2EDTA tubes by collaborating institutions according to the institutions' own protocols. For TCRbeta analysis, collaborators shipped samples in one of three forms: frozen whole blood, isolated PBMCs, or DNA extracted from either of those sample types. TCRbeta CDR3 regions were amplified from genomic DNA using the immunoSEQ Assay, a bias-controlled multiplex PCR. The study's own analysis went as follows. Within the assay, amplification of reference gene primers was used to estimate how many nucleated cells each sample contained. To quantify the absolute abundance of each unique TCRbeta CDR3 rearrangement, sequence reads were collapsed and filtered. Productive Simpson clonality was computed per sample as the square root of Simpson's diversity index over productive rearrangements. The table comes from immuneACCESS by way of TCRdb, which keeps in-frame sequences with V and J called. Part of the clones is missing from these tables; in studies checked, under half for an unresolved V gene and the rest for unknown reasons. That table is the source of V, J and clone size, and D and trimming were worked out from the DNA. A total of around 100,000 clones appear in this sample, approximately 79% of them only once. Less than 5% of the sample is held by the ten biggest clonotypes.

V is reduced by 6 bases and J by 6 bases, leaving a spacing of 12 bases between them. There are 14 amino acids in the CDR3, from cysteine to phenylalanine inclusive. Of all the DNA, just the CDR3 is kept, 42 bases in frame from base 1. As encoded in the germline V gene, CDR1 is SNHLY while CDR2 is FYNNEI. As to this clone: What antigen it recognizes has not been identified. No much larger clonotype is one base removed from it; base qualities were not supplied.

Material for sequencing was peripheral blood. The V and J segments used are TRBV2 and TRBJ1-6; the D gene identity is not certain. The clonotype originates from a man in his 70s with COVID-19, enrolled during active disease. CDR3 region: CASRLEARNSPLHF. The nucleotide sequence reads as follows: TGTGCCAGCAGGCTGGAGGCCCGTAATTCACCCCTCCACTTT.